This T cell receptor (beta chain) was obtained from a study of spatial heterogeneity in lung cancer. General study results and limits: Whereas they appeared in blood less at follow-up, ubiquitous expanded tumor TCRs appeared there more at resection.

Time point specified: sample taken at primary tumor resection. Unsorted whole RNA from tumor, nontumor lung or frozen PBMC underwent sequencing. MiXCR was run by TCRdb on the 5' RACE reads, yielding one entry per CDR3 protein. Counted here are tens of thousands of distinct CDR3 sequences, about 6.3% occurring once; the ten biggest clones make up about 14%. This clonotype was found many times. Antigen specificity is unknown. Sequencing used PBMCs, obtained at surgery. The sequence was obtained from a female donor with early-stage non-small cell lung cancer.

CDR3 in amino acids: CASSQGNRGANVLTF. The CDR3 DNA sequence: TGTGCCAGCAGCCAGGGGAACAGGGGGGCCAACGTCCTGACTTTC. The chain employs TRBV28 and TRBJ2-6; D might be TRBD1 (6 bases). The CDR3 has 15 amino acids. Trimming removed 6 bases from V and 4 bases from J, with 13 bases in between. The V gene's germline CDR1 is MDHEN and CDR2 SYDVKM.